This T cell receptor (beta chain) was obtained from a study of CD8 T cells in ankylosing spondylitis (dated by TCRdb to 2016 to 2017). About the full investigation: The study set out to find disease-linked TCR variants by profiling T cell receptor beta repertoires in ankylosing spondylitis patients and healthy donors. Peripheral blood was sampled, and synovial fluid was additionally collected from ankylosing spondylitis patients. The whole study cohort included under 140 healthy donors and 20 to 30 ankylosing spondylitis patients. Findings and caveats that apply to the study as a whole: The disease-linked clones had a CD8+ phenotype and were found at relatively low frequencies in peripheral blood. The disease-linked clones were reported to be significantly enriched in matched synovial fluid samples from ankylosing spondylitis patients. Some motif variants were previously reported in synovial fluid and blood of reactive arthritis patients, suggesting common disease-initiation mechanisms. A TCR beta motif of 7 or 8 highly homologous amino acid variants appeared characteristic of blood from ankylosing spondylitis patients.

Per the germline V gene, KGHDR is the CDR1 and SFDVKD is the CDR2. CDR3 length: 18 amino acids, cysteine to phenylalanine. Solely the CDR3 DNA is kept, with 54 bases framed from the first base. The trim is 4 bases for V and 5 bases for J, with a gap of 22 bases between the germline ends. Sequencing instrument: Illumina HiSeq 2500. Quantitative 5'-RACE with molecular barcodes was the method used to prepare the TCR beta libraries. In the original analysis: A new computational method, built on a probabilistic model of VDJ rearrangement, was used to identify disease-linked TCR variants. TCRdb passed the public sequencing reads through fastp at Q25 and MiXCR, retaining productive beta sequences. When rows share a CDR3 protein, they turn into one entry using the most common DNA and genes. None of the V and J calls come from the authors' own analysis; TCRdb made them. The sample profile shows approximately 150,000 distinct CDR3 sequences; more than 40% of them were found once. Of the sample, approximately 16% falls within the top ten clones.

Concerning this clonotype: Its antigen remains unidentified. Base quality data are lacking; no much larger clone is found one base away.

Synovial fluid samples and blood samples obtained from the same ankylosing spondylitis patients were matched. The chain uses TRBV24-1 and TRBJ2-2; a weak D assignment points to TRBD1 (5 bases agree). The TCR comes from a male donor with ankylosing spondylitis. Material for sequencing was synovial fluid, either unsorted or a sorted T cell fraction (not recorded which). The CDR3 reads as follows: CATSDPRQNHVGTGELFF. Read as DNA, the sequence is TGTGCCACCAGTGACCCAAGACAGAACCACGTGGGAACCGGGGAGCTGTTTTTT.